Sequencing of this T cell receptor beta chain was carried out in a study of T cell repertoires in cytomegalovirus infection. Regarding the study as a whole: Of the TCR beta families, the public ones yielded a cumulative frequency that identified carriers of CMV plus the relevant HLA. CMV-specific HLA-C-restricted TCR beta clonotypes dominated the ex vivo response.

TCRdb re-called the reads through MiXCR, storing one row per CDR3 protein. The sample lists hundreds of thousands of distinct CDR3 sequences; under 45% were seen once. Of note for this clonotype: Its antigen remains unidentified.

In germline, CDR1 is SGHTA, CDR2 FQGNSA. The CDR3 consists of 15 residues. With 1 base removed from V and 0 bases from J, the gap between germline ends came to 10 bases. This receptor was taken from a human donor in good health (CMV status not recorded). Some clones in this sample may be carry-over from other donors' samples. The chain uses TRBV7-2 and TRBJ2-7; D possibly corresponds to TRBD2 (6 bases). This specimen was cultured PBMCs, taken from culture after CMV antigen stimulation. CDR3: CASSLVADSSYEQYF. CDR3 coding DNA: TGTGCCAGCAGCTTAGTAGCGGATAGCTCCTACGAGCAGTACTTC.